The following is a TCR beta chain sequence with its context. What it binds is unknown. This PCR relied on a set of 60 Vbeta primers and 13 Jbeta primers. Assay used: immunoSEQ multiplex PCR; TCRdb lists only in-frame clones, some missing. The sample consists of about 130,000 clones, 65% to 80% of them appearing once. This sample was taken from a study of cytomegalovirus exposure and HLA in healthy donors. Study context: Early released data had roughly 81 million unique TCRs, all coming from HLA-typed donors. General observations from the study: Both high specificity and high sensitivity reportedly marked the classifier's diagnosis of cytomegalovirus status. The study flagged fewer than 200 TCR beta chains as cytomegalovirus-associated.

The sequence derives from a middle-aged woman in good health and CMV-seropositive. Material: PBMCs.

The CDR3 DNA reads as TGCGCCAGCAGGTCGAACAGCGGGTCCTACGAGCAGTACTTC. It encodes CASRSNSGSYEQYF. The rearrangement uses TRBV5-1 and TRBJ2-7; possibly TRBD2 for D (6 bases). The CDR3 is 14 amino acids. The ends were cut back, 5 bases at V and 1 base at J, with 13 bases in the middle. Germline loops: CDR1 SGHRS, CDR2 YFSETQ.